This T cell receptor beta chain was found in a study of shared clonotypes between healthy human individuals. A remark on this clone: Its specificity is not known. This same CDR3 is encoded by further DNA sequences in the sample.

Some clones are missing from TCRdb's copy, which holds only in-frame ones; the method was immunoSEQ multiplex PCR. The repertoire holds 2 million to 2.5 million clones, 93% seen once, with under 0.45% in the top ten. This CDR3 region has 14 residues. Between the trimmed V and J ends, which lost 5 bases and 0 bases, there was a span of 8 bases. Germline CDR1 is MNHNY and CDR2 is SVGAGI (reference sequence). General study points: Few donors limited the genetic and exposure-history diversity represented. Among donors, clonotype sharing was expected to be affected by sequencing depth.

The rearrangement links TRBV6-6 to TRBJ1-3, with a tentative D call TRBD1 (5 bases). Material for sequencing was naive CD4+ T cells from PBMCs. Stated subset: CD45RA+ positively selected. This TCR was recovered from a young man in good health. Some clones in this sample may be carry-over from other donors' samples. The CDR3 is CASSLGHSGNTIYF. The CDR3 DNA sequence: TGTGCCAGCAGTCTTGGACACTCTGGAAACACCATATATTTT.